The 4 T cell receptor beta chains given below trace back to one sample, sequenced in a study of cytomegalovirus exposure and HLA in healthy donors. Repertoires were generated with immunoSEQ multiplex PCR, while TCRdb's copy carries only in-frame clones and drops some. The sample lists 120,000 or so clones; more than 75% were seen once. The sequenced sample consisted of PBMCs. The receptors derive from a woman in her thirties in good health and CMV-seronegative.

The rearrangement joins TRBV5-5 to TRBJ1-3, with 7 bases lining up with TRBD1. The CDR3 spans 16 residues. Germline trimming cut 0 bases from V and 1 base from J; bases unmatched to any gene: 4. Germline V gene data show CDR1 as SGHKS and CDR2 as YYEKEE (reference sequence). As DNA, the CDR3 is TGTGCCAGCAGCTTGGTGACAGGGCTTTCTGGAAACACCATATATTTT. Protein: CASSLVTGLSGNTIYF.

V usage is TRBV7-9 and J usage is TRBJ2-3; the match to TRBD2 covers 7 bases. The CDR3 runs to 16 residues. Germline values: CDR1 SEHNR, CDR2 FQNEAQ (reference sequence). The V gene end was trimmed by 6 bases and the J gene end by 2 bases; junction bases not matched to a gene: 11. CDR3 region: CASRGLAGVNTDTQYF. CDR3 nucleotide sequence: TGTGCCAGCAGGGGGCTGGCGGGGGTCAACACAGATACGCAGTATTTT.

This clone was recorded many times. The chain uses TRBV23-1 and TRBJ2-7; D is ambiguous. TRBV23-1 is flagged as an ORF with uncertain function. The V and J ends lost 2 bases and 0 bases respectively, with 5 bases between them. The CDR3 runs to 13 residues. CDR3 sequence: CASSQDTSYEQYF. CDR3 DNA: TGCGCCAGCAGTCAAGACACCTCCTACGAGCAGTACTTC.

The chain employs TRBV2 and TRBJ2-7; D might be TRBD1 (6 bases). The CDR3 sequence is 14 residues long. The V gene's germline CDR1 is SNHLY and CDR2 FYNNEI. V gave up 4 bases and J gave up 0 bases, with 10 bases separating them. This chain's CDR3 is CASSGQVYSYEQYF. CDR3 bases: TGTGCCAGCAGTGGACAGGTTTACTCCTACGAGCAGTACTTC.